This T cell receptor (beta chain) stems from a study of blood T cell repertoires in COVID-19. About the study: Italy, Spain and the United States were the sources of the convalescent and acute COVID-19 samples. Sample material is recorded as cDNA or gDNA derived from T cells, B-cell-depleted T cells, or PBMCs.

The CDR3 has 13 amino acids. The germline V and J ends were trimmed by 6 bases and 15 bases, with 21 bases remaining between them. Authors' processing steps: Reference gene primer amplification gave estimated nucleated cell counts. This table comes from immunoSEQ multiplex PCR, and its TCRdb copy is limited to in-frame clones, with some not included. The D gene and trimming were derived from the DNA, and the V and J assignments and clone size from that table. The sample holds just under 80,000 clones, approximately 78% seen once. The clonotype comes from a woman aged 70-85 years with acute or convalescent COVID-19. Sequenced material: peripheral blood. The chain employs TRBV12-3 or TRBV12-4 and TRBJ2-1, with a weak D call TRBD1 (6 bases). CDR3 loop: CASSMGAVARLFF. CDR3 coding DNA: TGTGCCAGCAGCATGGGGGCCGTAGCTAGGTTGTTCTTC.